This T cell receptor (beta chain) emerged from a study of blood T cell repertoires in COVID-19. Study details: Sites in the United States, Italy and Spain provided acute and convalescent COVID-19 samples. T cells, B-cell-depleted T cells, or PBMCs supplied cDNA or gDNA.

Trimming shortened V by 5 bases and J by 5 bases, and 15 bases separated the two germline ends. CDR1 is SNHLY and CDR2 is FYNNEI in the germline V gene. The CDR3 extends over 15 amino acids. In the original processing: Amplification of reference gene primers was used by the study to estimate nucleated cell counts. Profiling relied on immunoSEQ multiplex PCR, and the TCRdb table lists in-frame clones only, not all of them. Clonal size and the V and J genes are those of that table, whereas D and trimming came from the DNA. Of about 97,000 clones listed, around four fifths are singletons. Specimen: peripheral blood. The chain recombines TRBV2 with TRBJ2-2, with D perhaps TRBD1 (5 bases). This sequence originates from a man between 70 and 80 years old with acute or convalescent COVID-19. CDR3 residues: CASSKDGQATGELFF. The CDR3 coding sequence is TGTGCCAGCAGTAAAGACGGACAAGCTACCGGGGAGCTGTTTTTT.